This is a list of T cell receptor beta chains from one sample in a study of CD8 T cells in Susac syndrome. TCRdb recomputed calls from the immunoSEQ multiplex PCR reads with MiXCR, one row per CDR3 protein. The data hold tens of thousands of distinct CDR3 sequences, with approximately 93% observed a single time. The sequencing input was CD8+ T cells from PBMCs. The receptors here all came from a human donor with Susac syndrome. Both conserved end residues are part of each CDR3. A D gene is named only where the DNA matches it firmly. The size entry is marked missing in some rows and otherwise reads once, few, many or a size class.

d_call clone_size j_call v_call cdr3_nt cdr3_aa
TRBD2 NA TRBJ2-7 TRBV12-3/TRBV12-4 TGTGCCAGCAGTTTCCGAGCGGGAGGGCTGTCCTACGAGCAGTACTTC CASSFRAGGLSYEQYF
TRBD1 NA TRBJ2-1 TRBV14 TGTGCCAGCAGTGGGACAGTCGAGAATGAGCAGTTCTTC CASSGTVENEQFF
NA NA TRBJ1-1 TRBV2 TGTGCCAGCAGTGACCTCGGCCACACTGAAGCTTTCTTT CASSDLGHTEAFF
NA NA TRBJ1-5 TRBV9 TGTGCCAGCAGCGTAGGCGGAGGCAACCAGCCCCAGCATTTT CASSVGGGNQPQHF
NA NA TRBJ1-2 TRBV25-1 TGTGCCAGCAGTGATCCAGTCTCGAGCTGGGGCTACACCTTC CASSDPVSSWGYTF
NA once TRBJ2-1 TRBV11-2 TGTGCCAGCAGCTGGGAGCAGGGTGCCCCCCTCTCTACTTACAATGAGCAGTTCTTC CASSWEQGAPLSTYNEQFF
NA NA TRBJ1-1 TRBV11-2 TGTGCCAGCAGCTGGGGTGGTACGGGGACCACTGAAGCTTTCTTT CASSWGGTGTTEAFF
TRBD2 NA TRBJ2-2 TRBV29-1 TGCAGCGTTTTACGGGGGGACACCGGGGAGCTGTTTTTT CSVLRGDTGELFF
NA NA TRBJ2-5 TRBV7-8 TGTGCCAGCAGCTTAGGGGGTCTAGCGTGGGAGACCCAGTACTTC CASSLGGLAWETQYF
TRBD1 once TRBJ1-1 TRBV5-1 TGCGCCAGCAGCTCTGGGACAGCCTTGAACACTGAAGCTTTCTTT CASSSGTALNTEAFF
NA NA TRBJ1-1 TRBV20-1 TGCAGTGCTAGACCTGACTCGAACACTGAAGCTTTCTTT CSARPDSNTEAFF
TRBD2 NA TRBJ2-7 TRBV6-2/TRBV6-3 TGTGCCAGCAGAACCGGGACTAGCGACCACGAGCAGTACTTC CASRTGTSDHEQYF
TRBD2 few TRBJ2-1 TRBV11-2 TGTGCCAGCAGCTTATACTCTTTTTGGACTAGCGGAAAATACAATGAGCAGTTCTTC CASSLYSFWTSGKYNEQFF
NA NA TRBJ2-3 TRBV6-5 TGTGCCAGCAGCCGACAGGGACTGACAGATACGCAGTATTTT CASSRQGLTDTQYF
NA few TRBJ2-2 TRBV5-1 TGCGCCAGCAGCTTGGCCACTATAAACACCGGGGAGCTGTTTTTT CASSLATINTGELFF
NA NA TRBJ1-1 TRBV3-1 TGTGCCAGCAGCCAGGGCAGGAGCCGCGAAGCTTTCTTT CASSQGRSREAFF
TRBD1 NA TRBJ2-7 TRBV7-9 TGTGCCAGTCAGGGACAGTCCTACGAGCAGTACTTC CASQGQSYEQYF
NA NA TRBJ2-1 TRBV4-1 TGCGCCAGCAGCCAACTAACCTACAATGAGCAGTTCTTC CASSQLTYNEQFF
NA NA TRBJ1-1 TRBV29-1 TGCAGCGTTGGACCAGGGCTGAACACTGAGGCTTTCTTT CSVGPGLNTEAFF
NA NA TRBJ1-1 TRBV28 TGTGCCAGCAGTTTGGGGTCCTCTGACGACACTGAAGCTTTCTTT CASSLGSSDDTEAFF
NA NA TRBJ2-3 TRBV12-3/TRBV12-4 TGTGCCAGCAGCTTCCTTGGGGGACTGGCACAAGGTACGCAGTATTTT CASSFLGGLAQGTQYF
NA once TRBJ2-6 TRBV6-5 TGTGCCAGCAGTTACTCCGACTTTGTCTCTGGGGCCAACGTCCTGACTTTC CASSYSDFVSGANVLTF
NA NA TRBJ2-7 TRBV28 TGTGCCAGCAGTCCCCCCACGACCCATATCTCCTACGAGCAGTACTTC CASSPPTTHISYEQYF
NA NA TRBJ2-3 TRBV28 TGTGCCAGCAGTTTTATCGACACCACAGATACGCAGTATTTT CASSFIDTTDTQYF
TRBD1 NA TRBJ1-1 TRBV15 TGTGCCACCAGCAGAGTCAAGGGGACAGGGAGGTTCAACACTGAAGCTTTCTTT CATSRVKGTGRFNTEAFF
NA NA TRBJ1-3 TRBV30 TGTGCCTGGTCTAGAAGGAGCTCTGGAAACACCATATATTTT CAWSRRSSGNTIYF
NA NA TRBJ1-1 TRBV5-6 TGTGCCAGCAGCTTGTTGGAGAACACTGAAGCTTTCTTT CASSLLENTEAFF
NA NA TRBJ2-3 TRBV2 TGTGCCAGCAGTGAACGGGGCTCGAGGGATACGCAGTATTTT CASSERGSRDTQYF
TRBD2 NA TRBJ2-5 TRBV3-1 TGTGCCAGCAGCCAAGTCTCTATAGCGGGGTGGGGGCAAGAGACCCAGTACTTC CASSQVSIAGWGQETQYF
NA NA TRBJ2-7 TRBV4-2 TGTGCCAGCAGCCCTACGGGTAACGAGCAGTACTTC CASSPTGNEQYF
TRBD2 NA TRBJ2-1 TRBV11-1 TGTGCCAGCAGCTCCCGTCGAGCGGGGGGGTACCTAAGCTCCTACAATGAGCAGTTCTTC CASSSRRAGGYLSSYNEQFF
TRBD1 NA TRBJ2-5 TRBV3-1 TGTGCCAGCAGCCAAGATGTGGGGTCGGAACAGGGGAAAGAGACCCAGTACTTC CASSQDVGSEQGKETQYF
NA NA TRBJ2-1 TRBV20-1 TGCAGTGCTATATCGAGACCGCATAGCTCCTACAATGAGCAGTTCTTC CSAISRPHSSYNEQFF
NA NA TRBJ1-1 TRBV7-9 TGTGCCAGCACCTCCGCCCCACAGAACACTGAAGCTTTCTTT CASTSAPQNTEAFF
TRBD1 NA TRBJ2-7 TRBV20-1 TGCAGTGCTAGAGCTGGGACAGGGGATCACGAGCAGTACTTC CSARAGTGDHEQYF
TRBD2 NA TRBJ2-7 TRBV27 TGTGCCAGCTCCCGGGGGCTAGCGGGAACGGGGGAGCAGTACTTC CASSRGLAGTGEQYF
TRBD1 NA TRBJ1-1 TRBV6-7 TGTGCCAGCAGTCGTTCAGGGGGCCGGATGAACACTGAAGCTTTCTTT CASSRSGGRMNTEAFF
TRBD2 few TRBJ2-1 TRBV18 TGTGCCAGCTCACTCACCCATTTCGGGACTAGCGGGAGGAACTACAATGAGCAGTTCTTC CASSLTHFGTSGRNYNEQFF
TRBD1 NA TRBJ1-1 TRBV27 TGTGCCAGCCTACAGGGGTTTGAAGCTTTCTTT CASLQGFEAFF
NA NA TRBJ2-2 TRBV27 TGTGCCAGCAGTCCGAACACCGGGGAGCTGTTTTTT CASSPNTGELFF
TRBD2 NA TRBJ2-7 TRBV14 TGTGCCAGCAGCTCCCGTAGCGGGAGCTCCTACGAGCAGTACTTC CASSSRSGSSYEQYF
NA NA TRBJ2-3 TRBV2 TGTGCCAGCAGCGAGGGACCAGATACGCAGTATTTT CASSEGPDTQYF
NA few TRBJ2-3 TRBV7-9 TGTGCCAGCAGCCCTAGCACAGATACGCAGTATTTT CASSPSTDTQYF
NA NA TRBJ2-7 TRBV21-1 TGTGCCAGCAGCAAAGAGGCTTACGAGCAGTACTTC CASSKEAYEQYF
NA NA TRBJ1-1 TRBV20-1 TGCAGTGCTAGTCACTGGGGGGGGCACACTGAAGCTTTCTTT CSASHWGGHTEAFF
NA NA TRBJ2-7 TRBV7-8 TGTGCCAGCAGCTTAGGAAGGGGGACCTACGAGCAGTACTTC CASSLGRGTYEQYF
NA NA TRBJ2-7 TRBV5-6 TGTGCCAGCAGCTTGGAGTATAGGGCAGGGACCTACGAGCAGTACTTC CASSLEYRAGTYEQYF
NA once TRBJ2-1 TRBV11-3 TGTGCCAGCAGCTTAGAACCGGGCAATGAGCAGTTCTTC CASSLEPGNEQFF
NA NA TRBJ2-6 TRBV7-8 TGTGCCAGCAGCTTAGCGGGGGATGGGGCCAACGTCCTGACTTTC CASSLAGDGANVLTF
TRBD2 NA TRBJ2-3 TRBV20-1 TGCAGTGCTAGTCAAGCGGGAGGGCCATGGGTCGGAGATACGCAGTATTTT CSASQAGGPWVGDTQYF
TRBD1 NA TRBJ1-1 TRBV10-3 TGTGCCGTACGACAGGGGGAGAACACTGAAGCTTTCTTT CAVRQGENTEAFF
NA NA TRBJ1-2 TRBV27 TGTGCCAGCAGAGCACTTACAGGGCTGGATGGCTACACCTTC CASRALTGLDGYTF
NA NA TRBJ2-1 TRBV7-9 TGTGCCAGCAGCTCGGCCGGTGCTTCCTACAATGAGCAGTTCTTC CASSSAGASYNEQFF